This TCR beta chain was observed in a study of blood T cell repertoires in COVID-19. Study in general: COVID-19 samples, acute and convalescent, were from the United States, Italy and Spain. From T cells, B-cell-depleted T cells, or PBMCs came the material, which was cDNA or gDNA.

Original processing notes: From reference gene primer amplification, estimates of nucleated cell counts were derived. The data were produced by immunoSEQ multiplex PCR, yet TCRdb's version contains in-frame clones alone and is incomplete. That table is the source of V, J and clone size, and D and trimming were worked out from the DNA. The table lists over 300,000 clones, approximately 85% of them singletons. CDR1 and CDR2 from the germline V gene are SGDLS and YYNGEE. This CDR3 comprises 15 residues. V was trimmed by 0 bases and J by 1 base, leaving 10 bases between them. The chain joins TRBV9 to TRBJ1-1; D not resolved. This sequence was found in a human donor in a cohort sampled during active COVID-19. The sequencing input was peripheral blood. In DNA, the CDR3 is TGTGCCAGCAGCGTAGAGTTACCGGGGAACACTGAAGCTTTCTTT. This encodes CASSVELPGNTEAFF.